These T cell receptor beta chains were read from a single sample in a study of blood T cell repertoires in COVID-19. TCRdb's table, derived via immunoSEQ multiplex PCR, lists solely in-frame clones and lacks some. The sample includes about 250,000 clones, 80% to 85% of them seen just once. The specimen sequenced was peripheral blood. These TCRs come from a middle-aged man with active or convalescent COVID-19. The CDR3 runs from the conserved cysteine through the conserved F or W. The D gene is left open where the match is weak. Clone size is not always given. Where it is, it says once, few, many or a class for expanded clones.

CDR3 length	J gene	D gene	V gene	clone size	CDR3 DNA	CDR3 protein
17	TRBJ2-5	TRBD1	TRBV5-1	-	TGCGCCAGCAGCTCCCCTACCCCGGGACAGGGATGGGAGACCCAGTACTTC	CASSSPTPGQGWETQYF
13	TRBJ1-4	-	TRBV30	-	TGTGCCTGGAGGACTGGAGGAGGTGAAAAACTGTTTTTT	CAWRTGGGEKLFF
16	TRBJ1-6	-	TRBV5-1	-	TGCGCCAGCAGCTTAAGTAGGGGGATCTATAATTCACCCCTCCACTTT	CASSLSRGIYNSPLHF
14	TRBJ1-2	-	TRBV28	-	TGTGCCAGCAGTGACACAGGGCGAGCCTATGGCTACACCTTC	CASSDTGRAYGYTF
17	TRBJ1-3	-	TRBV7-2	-	TGTGCCAGCAGCTTAGCTAACGTCCGAGGTTCTGGAAACACCATATATTTT	CASSLANVRGSGNTIYF
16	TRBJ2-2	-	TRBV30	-	TGTGCCTGGAGTCTAGTTGTGGGGCCGTACACCGGGGAGCTGTTTTTT	CAWSLVVGPYTGELFF
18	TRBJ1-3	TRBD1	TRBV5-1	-	TGCGCCAGCAGCTCCACACCAGGACAGGGCAGCTCTGGAAACACCATATATTTT	CASSSTPGQGSSGNTIYF
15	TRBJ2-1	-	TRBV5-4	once	TGTGCCAGCAGCGAATACGTGATCGGTAACAATGAGCAGTTCTTC	CASSEYVIGNNEQFF
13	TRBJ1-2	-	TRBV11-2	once	TGTGCCAGCAGTCCGATTAATAGTGGTGGCTACACCTTC	CASSPINSGGYTF
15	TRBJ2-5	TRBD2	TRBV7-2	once	TGTGCCAGCAGCTTAAATGCGGGGGTCGGAGAGACCCAGTACTTC	CASSLNAGVGETQYF
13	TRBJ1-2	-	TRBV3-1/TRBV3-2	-	TGTGCCAGCAGCCAAGATCAGAACTATGGCTACACCTTC	CASSQDQNYGYTF
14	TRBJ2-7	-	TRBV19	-	TGTGCCAGTAGTATCCGCCTAGGGGTCTACGAGCAGTACTTC	CASSIRLGVYEQYF
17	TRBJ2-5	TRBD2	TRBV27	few	TGTGCCAGCAGTACTAGTATCTTAGCGGGGGCTGAGGAGACCCAGTACTTC	CASSTSILAGAEETQYF
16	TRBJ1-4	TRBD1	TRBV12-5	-	TGTGCTAGTGGTTTGGGGGTAGGGACAGGGGTTGAAAAACTGTTTTTT	CASGLGVGTGVEKLFF
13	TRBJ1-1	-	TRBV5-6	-	TGTGCCAGCAGACGCGACAGGAACACTGAAGCTTTCTTT	CASRRDRNTEAFF
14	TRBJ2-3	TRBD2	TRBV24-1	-	TGTGCCACCAGTGGGGCGGGGGGAACAGATACGCAGTATTTT	CATSGAGGTDTQYF
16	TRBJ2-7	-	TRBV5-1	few	TGCGCCAGCAGCCCTGACGTGGGGGGAGTAGGCTACGAGCAGTACTTC	CASSPDVGGVGYEQYF
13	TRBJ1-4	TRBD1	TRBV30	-	TGTGCCTGGAGTGGACAGGGGTATGAAAAACTGTTTTTT	CAWSGQGYEKLFF
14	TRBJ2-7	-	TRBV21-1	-	TGTGCCAGCAGCAAAGGGAGGGGATGCAACGAGCAGTACTTC	CASSKGRGCNEQYF
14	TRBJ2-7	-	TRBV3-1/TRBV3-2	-	TGTGCCAGCAGCCAAGTTGGCACATCCTACGAGCAGTACTTC	CASSQVGTSYEQYF
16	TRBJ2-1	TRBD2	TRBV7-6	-	TGTGCCAGCAGCTTAGAAGCGGGAAGCTCCTACAATGAGCAGTTCTTC	CASSLEAGSSYNEQFF
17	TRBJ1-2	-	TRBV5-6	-	TGTGCCAGCAGCTTTGTTCGGGGGGCGCAGACTAACTATGGCTACACCTTC	CASSFVRGAQTNYGYTF
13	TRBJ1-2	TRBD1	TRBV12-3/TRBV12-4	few	TGTGCCAGCAGTTGGACAGGGGGCAATGGCTACACCTTC	CASSWTGGNGYTF